Each of the 20 T cell receptor beta chains below was sequenced from the same sample in a study of blood T cell repertoires in COVID-19. Here immunoSEQ multiplex PCR was the method, and the copy in TCRdb shows in-frame clones only, minus some. Here the sample spans some 14,000 clones, roughly 87% being singletons. The sample was peripheral blood. The receptors here all came from a human donor with active COVID-19. The donor label of this sample is uncertain.

The chain has TRBV29-1 and TRBJ2-3; D is unclear. Germline CDR1 is SQVTM and CDR2 is ANQGSEA. The V end lost 5 bases, the J end lost 1 base, and 13 bases lay between the germline ends. The CDR3 has 14 amino acids. CDR3 nucleotide sequence: TGCAGCGTTTTTCCCCAGGTTCGCACAGATACGCAGTATTTT. It translates to CSVFPQVRTDTQYF.

The chain combines TRBV19 with TRBJ1-6, with D tentatively TRBD1 (5 bases). The germline V and J ends were trimmed by 8 bases and 8 bases, with 13 bases remaining between them. Looked up from germline, CDR1 is LNHDA and CDR2 is SQIVND (reference sequence). The CDR3 extends over 13 amino acids. CDR3 nucleotides: TGTGCCAGTGGAAGGGGCAATGATTCACCCCTCCACTTT. Translating it yields CASGRGNDSPLHF.

This clone was observed once. The CDR3 DNA reads as TGCGCCAGCAGCTTACTGGGGGGAGAGACCCAGTACTTC. Residues: CASSLLGGETQYF. V gene TRBV5-1 combines with J gene TRBJ2-5, with D tentatively TRBD2 (6 bases). Germline V gene sequence: CDR1 SGHRS, CDR2 YFSETQ. Between the trimmed V and J ends, which lost 2 bases and 4 bases, there was a span of 9 bases. CDR3 length equals 13 residues. The full variable domain, rest sourced from reference TRBV5-1 and TRBJ2-5, is KAGVTQTPRYLIKTRGQQVTLSCSPISGHRSVSWYQQTPGQGLQFLFEYFSETQRNKGNFPGRFSGRQFSNSRSEMNVSTLELGDSALYLCASSLLGGETQYFGPGTRLLVL.

The sample holds one count of this clone. This sequence joins TRBV23-1 and TRBJ2-7; weak D call: TRBD2 (5 bases). TRBV23-1 is treated as an ORF (open reading frame) with a function not yet certain. This CDR3 region has 12 residues. V was clipped by 1 base and J by 7 bases, with 8 bases between them. This CDR3 is CASSQWRWEQYF. The CDR3 DNA follows: TGCGCCAGCAGTCAATGGAGGTGGGAGCAGTACTTC.

V usage is TRBV19 and J usage is TRBJ2-7; D not resolved. Germline values: CDR1 LNHDA, CDR2 SQIVND (reference sequence). The germline V and J ends were trimmed by 1 base and 3 bases, with 10 bases remaining between them. The CDR3 runs to 14 residues. CDR3 DNA: TGTGCCAGTAGTATAGGGGCAGTGGGCTACGAGCAGTACTTC. Protein: CASSIGAVGYEQYF.

This clone occurred a few times. The rearrangement links TRBV5-1 to TRBJ2-7; a possible D gene is TRBD2 (5 bases). Looked up from germline, CDR1 is SGHRS and CDR2 is YFSETQ. Trimming took off 4 bases at V and 5 bases at J, with 22 bases between the two ends. The CDR3 spans 16 residues. The CDR3 spells CASSPAAGWVDHEQYF. In nucleotides, the CDR3 is TGCGCCAGCAGCCCAGCGGCCGGATGGGTAGACCACGAGCAGTACTTC.

V gene TRBV5-1 combines with J gene TRBJ1-1; D not certain. CDR3 length: 16 residues. The V end was cut by 0 bases, the J end by 0 bases, with 12 bases between. Per the germline V gene, CDR1 is SGHRS and CDR2 is YFSETQ. This chain's CDR3 is CASSLGASTLNTEAFF. The CDR3 DNA sequence: TGCGCCAGCAGCTTGGGGGCGAGCACTTTGAACACTGAAGCTTTCTTT.

This sequence joins TRBV18 and TRBJ2-7; TRBD1 aligns across 7 bases. This CDR3 has 14 amino acids. Germline CDR1 and CDR2: KGHSH and LQKENI. V dropped 6 bases and J dropped 2; count of bases not matched to a gene: 7. In DNA form, the CDR3 reads TGTGCCAGCTCCGTTACAGGGGATCCCTACGAGCAGTACTTC. This sequence encodes CASSVTGDPYEQYF.

The genes are TRBV28 and TRBJ2-1, with D possibly TRBD2 on 5 matching bases. Germline values: CDR1 MDHEN, CDR2 SYDVKM. This CDR3 contains 15 residues. The V end was cut by 10 bases, the J end by 1 base, with 17 bases between. The CDR3 bases are TGTGCCACCACGAGGGAACGGGTATCCTACAATGAGCAGTTCTTC. Amino acids: CATTRERVSYNEQFF. The variable domain in full, completed from reference TRBV28 and TRBJ2-1, reads DVKVTQSSRYLVKRTGEKVFLECVQDMDHENMFWYRQDPGLGLRLIYFSYDVKMKEKGDIPEGYSVSREKKERFSLILESASTNQTSMYLCATTRERVSYNEQFFGPGTRLTVL.

This clone was seen a single time. The chain is built from TRBV11-1 and TRBJ2-1; unclear D gene. The V gene's germline CDR1 is SGHAT and CDR2 FQDESV (reference sequence). Trimming left V 5 bases short and J 3 bases short, with 14 bases between. This CDR3 has 15 amino acids. CDR3 nucleotide sequence: TGTGCCAGCAGCCCGGGTCTGGATATCTACAATGAGCAGTTCTTC. Translated: CASSPGLDIYNEQFF. The full variable domain, with the rest looked up from reference TRBV11-1 and TRBJ2-1, is EAEVAQSPRYKITEKSQAVAFWCDPISGHATLYWYRQILGQGPELLVQFQDESVVDDSQLPKDRFSAERLKGVDSTLKIQPAELGDSAMYLCASSPGLDIYNEQFFGPGTRLTVL.

In this sample, this clone turned up once. The J gene is TRBJ2-7, the V gene TRBV7-2; possibly TRBD2 for D (6 bases). Trimming shortened V by 1 base and J by 0 bases, and 13 bases separated the two germline ends. The CDR3 totals 16 residues. The germline V gene encodes CDR1 SGHTA and CDR2 FQGNSA. The CDR3 region is CASSLDSTTSSYEQYF. In DNA form, the CDR3 reads TGTGCCAGCAGCTTAGATTCGACGACTAGCTCCTACGAGCAGTACTTC.

For the CDR3, the DNA is TGTGCCAGCAGCTTCGGACTGCAGGAAGCTTTCTTT. Its translation is CASSFGLQEAFF. The chain carries TRBV11-3 and TRBJ1-1, with D unclear. Trimming cost V 3 bases and J 8 bases, with 10 bases left between them. The V gene's germline CDR1 is SGHNT and CDR2 YENEEA. The CDR3 is 12 amino acids.

This chain joins TRBV30 and TRBJ1-5, with 7 bases aligning to TRBD1. The CDR3 has 15 amino acids. Germline V gene lookup returns CDR1 GTSNPN and CDR2 SVGIG (reference sequence). With 2 bases clipped from V and 0 bases from J, the junction kept 4 bases outside the gene matches. CDR3 nucleotides: TGTGCCTGGAGTACTGGGACAGCTAGCAATCAGCCCCAGCATTTT. Amino acid sequence: CAWSTGTASNQPQHF.

V and J are TRBV4-1 and TRBJ2-7, with D possibly TRBD1 on 5 matching bases. The CDR3 spans 15 residues. The V gene's germline CDR1 is MGHRA and CDR2 YSYEKL. The V end lost 3 bases, the J end lost 5 bases, and 17 bases lay between the germline ends. The CDR3 bases are TGCGCCAGCAGCCATATATTTCAGGGATCCGACGAGCAGTACTTC. This codes for CASSHIFQGSDEQYF.

The rearrangement links TRBV5-1 to TRBJ1-1; 8 nucleotides line up with TRBD1. This CDR3 comprises 14 residues. CDR1 and CDR2 from the germline V gene are SGHRS and YFSETQ. Trimming at V came to 2 bases and at J to 2 bases, leaving 2 bases not matched to a gene. CDR3 sequence (DNA): TGCGCCAGCAGCTTCGACAGGGGAAACACTGAAGCTTTCTTT. Encoded protein: CASSFDRGNTEAFF. The full variable domain, with the rest looked up from reference TRBV5-1 and TRBJ1-1, is KAGVTQTPRYLIKTRGQQVTLSCSPISGHRSVSWYQQTPGQGLQFLFEYFSETQRNKGNFPGRFSGRQFSNSRSEMNVSTLELGDSALYLCASSFDRGNTEAFFGQGTRLTVV.

The rearrangement joins TRBV19 to TRBJ2-3, with D possibly TRBD2 on 5 matching bases. The ends were cut back, 7 bases at V and 3 bases at J, with 14 bases in the middle. The length of the CDR3 is 14 residues. Germline V gives CDR1 LNHDA, CDR2 SQIVND (reference sequence). CDR3 nucleotides: TGTGCCAGTAACGGGGAGTTCGAGACAGATACGCAGTATTTT. The encoded protein is CASNGEFETDTQYF.

The J gene is TRBJ1-2, the V gene TRBV19; no reliable D call. Germline values: CDR1 LNHDA, CDR2 SQIVND (reference sequence). The CDR3 sequence is 13 residues long. Trimming stripped 8 bases from V and 0 bases from J, with 10 bases between. CDR3: CASAQLSNYGYTF. The CDR3 DNA is TGTGCCAGTGCACAGCTTTCTAACTATGGCTACACCTTC.

The V and J genes are TRBV5-1 and TRBJ2-2; D ambiguous. CDR1 is SGHRS, CDR2 YFSETQ, per germline. Between the trimmed V and J ends, which lost 3 bases and 5 bases, there was a span of 11 bases. CDR3 size: 14 residues. For the CDR3, the DNA is TGCGCCAGCAGCTCCCCTAGTCTAACCGGGGAGCTGTTTTTT. Protein sequence: CASSSPSLTGELFF.

V usage is TRBV19 and J usage is TRBJ2-2, with D tentatively TRBD1 (5 bases). Trimming pared 7 bases from V and 2 bases from J, leaving 11 bases between. The CDR3 is 14 residues long. Per the germline V gene, CDR1 is LNHDA and CDR2 is SQIVND (reference sequence). CDR3 nucleotides: TGTGCCAGTAATCAAGGGGTAAACACCGGGGAGCTGTTTTTT. Translating it yields CASNQGVNTGELFF.

The chain uses TRBV5-1 and TRBJ2-5; D perhaps matches TRBD2 (6 bases). The CDR3 spans 15 residues. CDR1 SGHRS and CDR2 YFSETQ come from the germline V gene. The V gene lost 1 base and the J gene lost 4 bases, with 14 bases spanning the gap. CDR3: CASSLMAGPSETQYF. The CDR3, as DNA: TGCGCCAGCAGCTTGATGGCGGGGCCTTCAGAGACCCAGTACTTC.